Below are 9 T cell receptor beta chains sequenced from a single sample in a study of blood T cells in healthy people across ages. The second PCR ran roughly 6 to 11 cycles with a sample-barcoded 5' primer and J-beta primers. MiXCR was run by TCRdb on the 5' RACE reads, yielding one entry per CDR3 protein. The table records 1,300,000 or so distinct CDR3 sequences, roughly 60% of them present only once. The specimen sequenced was blood. The receptors shown here come from a man between 18 and 35 years old in good health.

The chain employs TRBV5-1 and TRBJ2-1; D possibly corresponds to TRBD2 (6 bases). The CDR3 totals 15 residues. V lost 5 bases and J 4 bases, leaving 16 bases between the germline ends. Germline lookup yields CDR1 SGHRS and CDR2 YFSETQ. CDR3 sequence: CASRGYGRGYNEQFF. The CDR3 coding sequence is TGCGCCAGCAGGGGCTACGGGAGAGGGTACAATGAGCAGTTCTTC.

The V call is TRBV10-2, the J call TRBJ1-2, with D possibly TRBD1 on 5 matching bases. Trimming took off 7 bases at V and 4 bases at J, with 10 bases between the two ends. The CDR3 spans 12 residues. Germline CDR1 is WSHSY and CDR2 is SAAADI. The CDR3 DNA reads as TGCGCCAGCAACGACAGCCCCTATGGCTACACCTTC. Protein: CASNDSPYGYTF.

This chain's CDR3 is CASSSNRFTNTEAFF. The CDR3 DNA reads TGTGCCAGCAGCTCCAACAGGTTTACGAACACTGAAGCTTTCTTT. The chain joins TRBV7-2 to TRBJ1-1; tentatively, D is TRBD1 (5 bases). In germline, CDR1 is SGHTA, CDR2 FQGNSA. V was shortened by 4 bases and J by 1 base, with 13 bases between the two germline ends. The CDR3 consists of 15 residues.

This clonotype was seen a few times. The chain is built from TRBV6-2 or TRBV6-3 and TRBJ2-5; 8 nucleotides line up with TRBD2. V lost 6 bases, J lost 4 bases, and 4 bases stayed unmatched. The CDR3 has 13 amino acids. The germline V gene encodes CDR1 MNHEY and CDR2 SVGEGT. Here the CDR3 reads CASRATSGETQYF. The CDR3 region has the DNA TGTGCCAGCAGAGCTACTAGCGGAGAGACCCAGTACTTC.

The chain combines TRBV27 with TRBJ2-3; TRBD2 aligns across 11 bases. The CDR3 loop spans 15 amino acids. CDR1 is MNHEY and CDR2 is SMNVEV in the germline V gene (reference sequence). V lost 6 bases to trimming and J lost 1 base; unmatched junction nucleotides: 3. Written as DNA, the CDR3 is TGTGCCAGCAGGACGGGACTAGCGGGCACAGATACGCAGTATTTT. This translates into CASRTGLAGTDTQYF.

This clonotype was picked up a small number of times. The rearrangement joins TRBV7-9 to TRBJ2-6, with 11 bases identical to TRBD1. The CDR3 is 18 residues long. V gave up 2 bases and J gave up 3 bases; unmatched junction bases: 6. Germline CDR1 SEHNR, CDR2 FQNEAQ (reference sequence). Written as DNA, the CDR3 is TGTGCCAGCAGCTTACACTTGGGACAGGGGGGTGGGGCCAACGTCCTGACTTTC. This codes for CASSLHLGQGGGANVLTF.

This clonotype was picked up one time. The V and J genes are TRBV7-8 and TRBJ2-3, with TRBD2 matching over 9 bases. The V gene end was trimmed by 7 bases and the J gene end by 2 bases; junction bases not matched to a gene: 10. The CDR3 runs to 16 residues. The germline V gene has CDR1 SGHVS and CDR2 FQNEAQ. CDR3 bases: TGTGCCAGCAAAACGCTAGCGGGGAGATACACAGATACGCAGTATTTT. Encoded protein: CASKTLAGRYTDTQYF.

This clonotype was counted a few times. This sequence joins TRBV4-1 and TRBJ2-7; no reliable D call. Germline CDR1 reads MGHRA; CDR2 reads YSYEKL. CDR3 length: 16 residues. Trimming shortened V by 0 bases and J by 2 bases, and 14 bases separated the two germline ends. CDR3 nucleotides: TGCGCCAGCAGCCAAGACGAGGCAGGCTTGACCTACGAGCAGTACTTC. It specifies CASSQDEAGLTYEQYF.

This clonotype was counted once. The chain recombines TRBV19 with TRBJ1-1, with D unresolved. Trimming left V 3 bases short and J 8 bases short, with 13 bases between. CDR1 is LNHDA, CDR2 SQIVND, per germline (reference sequence). The length of the CDR3 is 13 residues. The CDR3: CASSIGGASEAFF. As DNA, the CDR3 is TGTGCCAGTAGTATTGGCGGAGCCTCCGAAGCTTTCTTT.